A selection of T cell receptor beta chains follows, all from one sample in a study of blood T cells in healthy people across ages. Each CDR3 protein gets one entry after TCRdb re-called the 5' RACE reads with MiXCR. The repertoire consists of 540,000 or so distinct CDR3 sequences, with 25% to 30% occurring once and the leading ten covering approximately 18%. Input material: blood. Receptor source: a woman aged 70-85 years in good health. Each CDR3 is given with its conserved first and last residue. D genes are given only for firm matches. Size tells how often a clone was seen (once, few, many) or the class of an expanded clone, and some rows leave it out.

d_call	v_call	j_call	clone_size	cdr3_nt	cdr3_aa
.	TRBV4-3	TRBJ1-4	many	TGCGCCAGCAGCCCCTGGCTCGGACAAAGGGAAAAACTGTTTTTT	CASSPWLGQREKLFF
.	TRBV5-1	TRBJ2-2	.	TGCGCCAGCAGCCCCTGGGCGGGTAACACCGGGGAGCTGTTTTTT	CASSPWAGNTGELFF
.	TRBV7-9	TRBJ1-5	.	TGTGCCAGCAGCCAAGGGCCGGAAGATAGCAATCAGCCCCAGCATTTT	CASSQGPEDSNQPQHF
TRBD2	TRBV6-2/TRBV6-3	TRBJ2-5	.	TGTGCCAGCAGTTCGGGACTAGTGGGGACCCAGTACTTC	CASSSGLVGTQYF
.	TRBV20-1	TRBJ2-5	many	TGCAGTGCTCCGAACTTGGGGAACCAAGAGACCCAGTACTTC	CSAPNLGNQETQYF
.	TRBV29-1	TRBJ2-3	many	TGCAGCGTTGAAGTTGGCGGGGCTGCAGATACGCAGTATTTT	CSVEVGGAADTQYF
TRBD1	TRBV5-1	TRBJ2-5	few	TGCGCCAGCAGCTTGCAGTCCGGACAGGGAGCAGAGACCCAGTACTTC	CASSLQSGQGAETQYF
TRBD1	TRBV29-1	TRBJ2-7	few	TGCAGCGTAAGGACAGGGGGTGAGCAGTACTTC	CSVRTGGEQYF
TRBD2	TRBV20-1	TRBJ2-3	few	TGCAGTGGGTTAGCGGGGAGTTATACGCAGTATTTT	CSGLAGSYTQYF
.	TRBV20-1	TRBJ1-5	.	TGCAGTGCTAGGGAACAGGGTCGTCGTCAGCCCCAGCATTTT	CSAREQGRRQPQHF
TRBD1	TRBV7-8	TRBJ2-3	.	TGTGCCAGCAGCTCCGCCAGGGGGTCTAGCACAGATACGCAGTATTTT	CASSSARGSSTDTQYF
.	TRBV20-1	TRBJ1-1	few	TGCAGTGCTAAGGACATTAACACTGAAGCTTTCTTT	CSAKDINTEAFF
.	TRBV6-1	TRBJ1-1	few	TGTGCCACCGAGAATGGAATAGTCAGGAGCGTGAACACTGAAGCTTTCTTT	CATENGIVRSVNTEAFF
.	TRBV5-1	TRBJ1-1	.	TGCGCCAGCAGCTTGGTAGGGGGACAAGGTAGCACTGAAGCTTTCTTT	CASSLVGGQGSTEAFF
.	TRBV7-9	TRBJ1-4	few	TGTGCCAGCAGCTTATCTGGACGCAAACTGTTTTTT	CASSLSGRKLFF
TRBD2	TRBV6-4	TRBJ2-5	few	TGTGCCAGCAGCGCCGGGACTAGCCGGAAAGAGACCCAGTACTTC	CASSAGTSRKETQYF
.	TRBV3-1	TRBJ2-5	.	TGTGCCAGCAGCCAGCAGGGTTTCGAGGAGACCCAGTACTTC	CASSQQGFEETQYF
.	TRBV6-5	TRBJ1-1	.	TGTGCCAGCAGTGAGCGGACAGCTTACACTGAAGCTTTCTTT	CASSERTAYTEAFF